A selection of T cell receptor beta chains follows, all from one sample in a study of T cells after yellow fever vaccination. TCRdb recomputed calls from the 5' RACE reads with MiXCR, one row per CDR3 protein. The repertoire consists of about 250,000 distinct CDR3 sequences, with around 3.5% occurring once and the leading ten covering under 20%. Sequencing was performed on PBMCs, taken 15 days after the yellow fever booster vaccination. These receptors were obtained from a man younger than 35 who received the YFV17D yellow fever vaccine. Both conserved end residues are part of each CDR3. D genes are given only for firm matches. Only part of the rows carry a size: once, few, many, or a class if the clone is expanded.

J gene	D gene	clone size	V gene	CDR3 protein	CDR3 DNA
TRBJ2-2	NA	many	TRBV19	CASSRISLNTGELFF	TGTGCCAGTAGTAGGATCAGTTTGAACACCGGGGAGCTGTTTTTT
TRBJ2-5	TRBD2	many	TRBV18	CASSPVLTSGQETQYF	TGTGCCAGCTCACCAGTTCTCACTAGCGGGCAAGAGACCCAGTACTTC
TRBJ2-3	TRBD1	many	TRBV18	CASSQRGQSTDTQYF	TGTGCCAGCTCACAGAGGGGGCAAAGCACAGATACGCAGTATTTT
TRBJ1-2	TRBD1	many	TRBV5-1	CASSPGGREAGYTF	TGCGCCAGCAGCCCAGGGGGCAGGGAGGCTGGCTACACCTTC
TRBJ1-5	TRBD1	NA	TRBV12-3/TRBV12-4	CASRPEGDRDQPQHF	TGTGCCAGCAGGCCCGAGGGGGACAGAGACCAGCCCCAGCATTTT
TRBJ1-1	NA	many	TRBV5-6	CASSLRLQNTEAFF	TGTGCCAGCAGCTTGCGTCTCCAGAACACTGAAGCTTTCTTT
TRBJ1-3	TRBD1	many	TRBV12-3/TRBV12-4	CASSGTGAGNTIYF	TGTGCCAGCAGTGGGACAGGGGCTGGAAACACCATATATTTT
TRBJ1-5	TRBD1	many	TRBV10-3	CATHRDRGNQPQHF	TGTGCCACCCACCGGGACAGGGGAAATCAGCCCCAGCATTTT
TRBJ2-5	NA	many	TRBV24-1	CATRSRTPTAETQYF	TGTGCCACCAGAAGTAGGACGCCAACCGCGGAGACCCAGTACTTC
TRBJ2-7	NA	many	TRBV29-1	CSVEIQTGYEQYF	TGCAGCGTGGAGATCCAAACGGGCTACGAGCAGTACTTC
TRBJ2-1	NA	many	TRBV4-3	CASSQGRLGSSYNEQFF	TGCGCCAGCAGCCAAGGCCGGCTGGGGAGCTCCTACAATGAGCAGTTCTTC
TRBJ1-6	NA	many	TRBV4-3	CASSQVATIDKLHF	TGCGCCAGCAGCCAAGTAGCGACAATTGATAAGCTCCACTTT
TRBJ2-3	NA	many	TRBV29-1	CSVDPQGRF	TGCAGCGTTGACCCCCAGGGAAGGTTT
TRBJ1-1	NA	few	TRBV4-3	CASSLLGLNTEAFF	TGCGCCAGCAGCCTCTTGGGTCTGAACACTGAAGCTTTCTTT
TRBJ2-5	NA	many	TRBV4-2	CASSSLAIGGETQYF	TGTGCCAGCAGCTCCCTGGCCATAGGCGGGGAGACCCAGTACTTC
TRBJ2-7	TRBD1	many	TRBV5-8	CASSYRTGREQYF	TGTGCCAGCAGCTACCGGACAGGGCGCGAGCAGTACTTC
TRBJ2-2	NA	many	TRBV7-3	CASSFPPGELFF	TGTGCCAGTTCCTTTCCACCCGGGGAGCTGTTTTTT
TRBJ2-6	NA	NA	TRBV5-1	CASSLGPISGANVLTF	TGCGCCAGCAGCTTGGGACCTATCTCTGGGGCCAACGTCCTGACTTTC
TRBJ2-1	NA	many	TRBV20-1	CSARGVDSNNEQFF	TGCAGTGCTAGAGGGGTGGACAGCAACAATGAGCAGTTCTTC
TRBJ1-1	NA	many	TRBV4-2	CASSQLRRGNTEAFF	TGTGCCAGCAGCCAACTCCGACGGGGGAACACTGAAGCTTTCTTT
TRBJ1-1	TRBD1	NA	TRBV10-3	CAISEPGQGGSDAFF	TGTGCCATCAGTGAGCCGGGACAGGGGGGCTCTGATGCTTTCTTT
TRBJ2-3	TRBD2	many	TRBV3-1	CASSGRTSGTDTQYF	TGTGCCAGCAGCGGACGGACTAGCGGCACAGATACGCAGTATTTT
TRBJ2-7	NA	many	TRBV3-1	CASSQASGIVYEQYF	TGTGCCAGCAGCCAAGCTTCAGGGATAGTCTACGAGCAGTACTTC
TRBJ2-3	TRBD2	many	TRBV24-1	CAPTPAGVEDTQYF	TGTGCCCCCACCCCAGCGGGGGTGGAAGATACGCAGTATTTT
TRBJ1-1	NA	many	TRBV20-1	CSARVGGSNTEAFF	TGCAGTGCTAGAGTTGGCGGCTCGAACACTGAAGCTTTCTTT
TRBJ2-7	NA	many	TRBV9	CASSVAQGTATYEQYF	TGTGCCAGCAGCGTAGCTCAGGGAACGGCGACCTACGAGCAGTACTTC
TRBJ2-5	NA	many	TRBV6-5	CASSPYPDRHGQETQYF	TGTGCCAGCAGTCCCTACCCGGACAGACATGGTCAAGAGACCCAGTACTTC
TRBJ2-5	TRBD2	many	TRBV6-5	CASSYPCWVAGAQETQYF	TGTGCCAGCAGTTACCCCTGTTGGGTAGCGGGGGCTCAAGAGACCCAGTACTTC
TRBJ2-1	NA	many	TRBV7-9	CASSQGQTFYNEQFF	TGTGCCAGCAGCCAAGGACAGACCTTCTACAATGAGCAGTTCTTC
TRBJ2-5	TRBD1	many	TRBV29-1	CSVEGTGGKETQYF	TGCAGCGTTGAAGGGACAGGGGGAAAAGAGACCCAGTACTTC
TRBJ1-5	TRBD1	few	TRBV27	CATRDRWNQPQHF	TGTGCCACCCGGGACAGGTGGAATCAGCCCCAGCATTTT
TRBJ1-5	NA	many	TRBV12-3/TRBV12-4	CASGGDNQPQHF	TGTGCCAGCGGGGGCGATAATCAGCCCCAGCATTTT
TRBJ2-1	TRBD1	many	TRBV24-1	CATSDQNRGLQQFF	TGTGCCACCAGTGATCAAAACAGGGGGCTCCAGCAGTTCTTC
TRBJ1-1	NA	many	TRBV12-3/TRBV12-4	CASSFLGTEAFF	TGTGCCAGCAGTTTTCTGGGGACTGAAGCTTTCTTT
TRBJ1-1	NA	many	TRBV20-1	CSAEHQNTEAFF	TGCAGTGCCGAGCACCAGAACACTGAAGCTTTCTTT
TRBJ2-5	TRBD2	many	TRBV10-3	CAISPTAGGGETQYF	TGTGCCATCAGCCCCACGGCGGGGGGAGGCGAGACCCAGTACTTC
TRBJ2-3	TRBD1	many	TRBV6-6	CASRPTGVGDTQYF	TGTGCCAGCAGGCCGACAGGGGTGGGAGATACGCAGTATTTT
TRBJ2-5	TRBD2	many	TRBV6-5	CASSYTYPGASGGAETQYF	TGTGCCAGCAGTTACACTTACCCGGGGGCTAGCGGGGGGGCTGAGACCCAGTACTTC
TRBJ2-5	NA	many	TRBV15	CATSRAGPRGKETQYF	TGTGCCACCAGCAGAGCTGGACCTCGGGGCAAAGAGACCCAGTACTTC
TRBJ2-5	TRBD2	many	TRBV20-1	CSAESGGGLETQYF	TGCAGTGCAGAGAGCGGGGGGGGCCTTGAGACCCAGTACTTC
TRBJ1-1	TRBD1	many	TRBV5-1	CASSIAGQGLFGTEAFF	TGCGCCAGCAGCATTGCGGGACAGGGGCTCTTTGGAACTGAAGCTTTCTTT
TRBJ1-3	NA	many	TRBV9	CASSLRGGAAGNTIYF	TGTGCCAGCAGCCTACGTGGGGGGGCCGCAGGAAACACCATATATTTT
TRBJ1-2	NA	many	TRBV7-9	CASSSQDVSYTF	TGTGCCAGCAGCTCCCAGGACGTCAGCTACACCTTC
TRBJ1-5	NA	NA	TRBV29-1	CSVGGLGSNQPQHF	TGCAGCGTTGGGGGCCTAGGCAGCAATCAGCCCCAGCATTTT
TRBJ1-5	NA	NA	TRBV5-1	CASSLDSGSNQPQHF	TGCGCCAGCAGCTTGGATTCGGGGAGCAATCAGCCCCAGCATTTT
TRBJ2-3	NA	many	TRBV10-3	CGIHQPGTDTQYF	TGTGGCATCCATCAGCCTGGCACAGATACGCAGTATTTT
TRBJ1-5	TRBD1	many	TRBV20-1	CSASDRNQPQHF	TGCAGTGCTTCGGACAGGAATCAGCCCCAGCATTTT
TRBJ2-7	TRBD2	many	TRBV5-1	CASSASLPGGSYEQYF	TGCGCCAGCAGCGCCTCCCTACCGGGGGGCTCCTACGAGCAGTACTTC
TRBJ2-1	NA	many	TRBV21-1	CASSLDCYEQFF	TGTGCCAGCAGCCTCGATTGCTACGAGCAGTTCTTC